Below, 18 T cell receptor beta chains from the same sample are listed, as sequenced in a study of blood T cell repertoires in COVID-19. Measured with immunoSEQ multiplex PCR; TCRdb has only the in-frame clones, and not every one. The sample lists over 200,000 clones; approximately 87% were seen once. Sequencing was performed on PBMCs or T cells enriched from blood (not recorded which). The receptors come from a woman aged 45-65 years in a cohort exposed to, infected with or recovered from COVID-19 (not recorded which).

The V and J genes are TRBV7-3 and TRBJ2-3, with a weak D call TRBD2 (7 bases). V lost 10 bases, J lost 3 bases, and 20 bases lay in between. The length of the CDR3 is 15 residues. Looked up from germline, CDR1 is SGHTA and CDR2 is FQGTGA. Here the CDR3 reads CATSVGGQDTDTQYF. DNA of the CDR3: TGTGCCACCTCGGTGGGGGGGCAAGATACAGATACGCAGTATTTT. The entire variable domain, with the rest obtained from reference TRBV7-3 and TRBJ2-3, is as follows: GAGVSQTPSNKVTEKGKYVELRCDPISGHTALYWYRQSLGQGPEFLIYFQGTGAADDSGLPNDRFFAVRPEGSVSTLKIQRTERGDSAVYLCATSVGGQDTDTQYFGPGTRLTVL.

This chain joins TRBV5-4 and TRBJ1-4; 8 bases match TRBD1. V shed 2 bases, J shed 8 bases, and the junction held 5 bases outside the gene matches. The CDR3 runs to 14 residues. Germline values: CDR1 SGHNT, CDR2 YYREEE (reference sequence). CDR3 in DNA: TGTGCCAGCAGCTTCGGCGGGACAGGCGAAAAACTGTTTTTT. This encodes CASSFGGTGEKLFF.

This clone was observed once. The chain employs TRBV3-1 (or the pseudogene TRBV3-2) and TRBJ1-2; 8 bases match TRBD1. The CDR3 runs 13 residues. The ends lost 0 bases at V and 10 bases at J; junction bases unmatched: 4. CDR1 and CDR2 from the germline V gene are LGHDT and YNNKEL (reference sequence). CDR3 amino acids: CASSQEGQALYTF. The CDR3 nucleotides are TGTGCCAGCAGCCAAGAGGGACAGGCGCTCTACACCTTC.

J is TRBJ1-3 and V is TRBV15; D possibly corresponds to TRBD1 (6 bases). The V and J ends lost 5 bases and 4 bases respectively, with 12 bases between them. Germline-derived CDR1 and CDR2 are LNHNV and YYDKDF (reference sequence). The CDR3 is 14 amino acids. The CDR3 loop is CATSHDRTGNTIYF. The CDR3, as DNA: TGTGCCACCAGCCATGACAGGACCGGAAACACCATATATTTT.

V usage is TRBV6-6 and J usage is TRBJ1-2; the match to TRBD1 covers 9 bases. CDR1 and CDR2 (germline): MNHNY, SVGAGI (reference sequence). Trimming at V came to 2 bases and at J to 6 bases, leaving 7 bases not matched to a gene. The CDR3 consists of 15 residues. DNA of the CDR3: TGTGCCAGCAGTTACACCCTGACAGGGGGGGATGGCTACACCTTC. Protein product: CASSYTLTGGDGYTF.

CDR3 region: CASSPRLAGENTDTQYF. The DNA for the CDR3 is TGTGCCAGCAGTCCAAGACTAGCGGGGGAAAACACAGATACGCAGTATTTT. This chain links TRBV27 with TRBJ2-3; 12 bases match TRBD2. Losses at the gene ends were 5 bases for V and 2 bases for J; bases not matched to a gene: 8. There are 17 residues in the CDR3. Germline values: CDR1 MNHEY, CDR2 SMNVEV (reference sequence).

The rearrangement uses TRBV7-2 and TRBJ2-2; D remains ambiguous. CDR1 is SGHTA, CDR2 FQGNSA, per germline. This CDR3 region has 14 residues. Deletions cut 3 bases from V and 6 bases from J, with 11 bases between. CDR3: CASSLLSVSGELFF. In DNA, the CDR3 is TGTGCCAGCAGCTTGCTAAGTGTCTCCGGGGAGCTGTTTTTT.

The rearrangement links TRBV19 to TRBJ1-3, with 9 positions matching TRBD1. J was trimmed by 4 bases and V by 7 bases; bases with no gene match: 5. From germline, CDR1 is LNHDA and CDR2 SQIVND (reference sequence). The CDR3 is 14 residues long. CDR3 DNA sequence: TGTGCCAGTAAACAGGGGGCGCCCGGAAACACCATATATTTT. Its protein is CASKQGAPGNTIYF.

The J gene is TRBJ2-3, the V gene TRBV7-2, with D unresolved. The CDR3 totals 15 residues. Trimming took off 5 bases at V and 0 bases at J, with 12 bases between the two ends. In germline, CDR1 is SGHTA, CDR2 FQGNSA. The CDR3 protein is CASSVAAVSTDTQYF. CDR3 in DNA: TGTGCCAGCAGCGTTGCTGCGGTTAGCACAGATACGCAGTATTTT.

The rearrangement joins TRBV9 to TRBJ2-2, with D perhaps TRBD2 (6 bases). Germline CDR1 SGDLS, CDR2 YYNGEE. This CDR3 is 17 amino acids long. V was trimmed by 3 bases and J by 2 bases, leaving 17 bases between them. CDR3 sequence (DNA): TGTGCCAGCAGCGGGACCCCCGGGACTCTAAACACCGGGGAGCTGTTTTTT. This codes for CASSGTPGTLNTGELFF.

With respect to this clone: Distinct nucleotide sequences in the sample also encode this CDR3. CDR3 DNA: TGTGCCAGCAGTGAACAGGGTAGCTCCTACGAGCAGTACTTC. Translated: CASSEQGSSYEQYF. J is TRBJ2-7 and V is TRBV2; perhaps TRBD1 as D (5 bases). V was cut by 2 bases and J by 0 bases, with 8 bases left in between. Germline lookup yields CDR1 SNHLY and CDR2 FYNNEI. The CDR3 has 14 amino acids.

V is TRBV6-1 and J is TRBJ1-1, with D possibly TRBD1 on 6 matching bases. This CDR3 is 15 amino acids long. The germline V gene encodes CDR1 MNHNS and CDR2 SASEGT. V lost 1 base and J lost 4, with 13 bases in between. CDR3 protein: CASSEGEGGGTEAFF. The CDR3 coding sequence is TGTGCCAGCAGTGAAGGGGAGGGGGGAGGCACTGAAGCTTTCTTT.

This rearrangement joins TRBV9 to TRBJ2-1; a weak D match, TRBD1 (5 bases). The CDR3 sequence is 15 residues long. The germline V and J ends were trimmed by 0 bases and 4 bases, with 11 bases remaining between them. Germline V gene lookup returns CDR1 SGDLS and CDR2 YYNGEE. The CDR3 protein is CASSVGTRQYNEQFF. The CDR3 nucleotides are TGTGCCAGCAGCGTAGGAACGCGACAGTACAATGAGCAGTTCTTC.

In its sample, this clone was seen once. V usage is TRBV11-2 and J usage is TRBJ1-2; the D is unclear. The CDR3 contains 13 residues. V lost 1 base and J 4 bases, leaving 7 bases between the germline ends. Looked up from germline, CDR1 is SGHAT and CDR2 is FQNNGV. CDR3 nucleotide sequence: TGTGCCAGCAGCTTAGGTCTTCTCTATGGCTACACCTTC. Translation: CASSLGLLYGYTF.

V and J are TRBV24-1 and TRBJ2-5, with 8 positions matching TRBD2. CDR1 is KGHDR and CDR2 is SFDVKD in the germline V gene. The CDR3 extends over 13 amino acids. The V gene end was trimmed by 4 bases and the J gene end by 10 bases; junction bases not matched to a gene: 7. The CDR3 protein is CATSDHGGGIQYF. The CDR3 coding sequence is TGTGCCACCAGTGACCACGGGGGGGGTATCCAGTACTTC.

This chain joins TRBV7-3 and TRBJ1-4, with 9 bases that match TRBD1. Germline CDR1 SGHTA, CDR2 FQGTGA. V lost 5 bases, J lost 5 bases, and 9 bases stayed unmatched. The CDR3 covers 16 residues. Written as DNA, the CDR3 is TGTGCCAGCAGCACGCCCGACAGGGGGGAAAATGAAAAACTGTTTTTT. Translating gives CASSTPDRGENEKLFF.

This clone was counted once. J is TRBJ1-1 and V is TRBV10-2, with 8 nucleotides matching TRBD1. This CDR3 has 15 amino acids. The ends lost 1 base at V and 3 bases at J; junction bases unmatched: 4. CDR1 is WSHSY and CDR2 is SAAADI in the germline V gene. The CDR3 bases are TGCGCCAGCAGTGAGTTTCAGGGGGCAGACACTGAAGCTTTCTTT. It codes for CASSEFQGADTEAFF.

The chain couples TRBV4-2 to TRBJ2-1, with TRBD2 identical over 10 bases. The germline V gene encodes CDR1 LGHNA and CDR2 YNFKEQ. This CDR3 spans 15 amino acids. J lost 6 bases, V lost 4 bases, and 6 bases had no gene match. DNA of the CDR3: TGTGCCAGCAGCCCACGAACTAGCGGGGTCAATGAGCAGTTCTTC. This encodes CASSPRTSGVNEQFF.